This TCR beta chain was found in a study of early T cells in non-severe SARS-CoV-2 infection. One entry per CDR3 protein, called by TCRdb with MiXCR from the 5' RACE reads. The table lists 40,000 to 60,000 distinct CDR3 sequences, about 6.2% of them singletons. The CDR3 sequence is 12 residues long. The germline gives CDR1 MNHNS, CDR2 SASEGT. There are a few counts of this clonotype. Compared with germline, one end of the junction differs, possibly owing to a read error. The chain combines TRBV6-1 with TRBJ2-1, with 7 bases fitting TRBD1. This clonotype originated in an adult who was a healthcare worker with PCR-confirmed SARS-CoV-2 infection or an uninfected control (not recorded which). The material was whole blood, obtained at baseline. CDR3 protein: CTSTTGVNEQFF. CDR3 bases: TGTACCAGCACTACAGGGGTTAATGAGCAGTTCTTC.